Shown below are 29 T cell receptor beta chains from a single sample sequenced in a study of T cell repertoires in cytomegalovirus infection. TCRdb reanalysed the reads using MiXCR and keeps one entry per CDR3 protein. Counted here are 300,000 or so distinct CDR3 sequences, 20% to 30% occurring once; the ten biggest clones make up 13%. Which antigens these TCRs recognize remains unknown. This material consisted of cultured PBMCs, taken from culture after CMV antigen stimulation. Source of these receptors: a human donor in good health (CMV status not recorded). Some clones in this sample may be carry-over from other donors' samples.

The chain uses TRBV20-1 and TRBJ2-7; D gene uncertain. This CDR3 comprises 15 residues. Deletions cut 1 base from V and 1 base from J, with 14 bases between. CDR1 DFQATT and CDR2 SNEGSKA come from the germline V gene (reference sequence). The CDR3 reads CSARVNTGLSYEQYF. The CDR3 nucleotides read TGCAGTGCTAGAGTTAACACCGGTTTATCCTACGAGCAGTACTTC.

In this sample, this clonotype turned up many times. The V and J genes are TRBV7-9 and TRBJ2-5, with 11 positions matching TRBD2. The germline V gene encodes CDR1 SEHNR and CDR2 FQNEAQ (reference sequence). The CDR3 loop spans 15 amino acids. The trim removed 2 bases at V and 4 bases at J, leaving 3 bases unmatched. The CDR3 is CASSLLAGGRETQYF. CDR3 DNA: TGTGCCAGCAGCTTATTAGCGGGAGGGCGAGAGACCCAGTACTTC.

This clonotype was seen once. The chain uses TRBV27 and TRBJ2-5; TRBD1 matches at 12 bases. Germline lookup yields CDR1 MNHEY and CDR2 SMNVEV (reference sequence). The CDR3 runs to 16 residues. After removal of 6 bases from V and 2 bases from J, the junction contained 7 bases not matched to a gene. CDR3 residues: CASRQGQGAGQETQYF. In DNA form, the CDR3 reads TGTGCCAGCAGGCAGGGACAGGGGGCGGGTCAAGAGACCCAGTACTTC.

This clonotype was observed a few times. The chain is built from TRBV7-8 and TRBJ2-1; D unresolved. V was cut by 4 bases and J by 7 bases, with 8 bases left in between. The CDR3 contains 12 residues. Germline V lookup: CDR1 SGHVS, CDR2 FQNEAQ. Here the CDR3 reads CASSSNMNEQFF. The DNA of the CDR3 is TGTGCCAGCAGCTCGAATATGAATGAGCAGTTCTTC.

Many counts were recorded for this clonotype. This chain links TRBV11-2 with TRBJ2-7, with 8 bases lining up with TRBD1. Per germline, CDR1 SGHAT and CDR2 FQNNGV. The CDR3 contains 15 residues. J was trimmed by 6 bases and V by 0 bases; bases with no gene match: 7. CDR3 region: CASSLDPQGASEQYV. The CDR3 DNA sequence: TGTGCCAGCAGCTTAGATCCGCAGGGGGCCTCCGAGCAGTACGTC.

This clonotype showed up many times. The DNA of the CDR3 is TGTGCCAGCACCAAGACAGGGGTCGGCTACACCTTC. This codes for CASTKTGVGYTF. This chain joins TRBV6-2 or TRBV6-3 and TRBJ1-2, with 8 bases matching TRBD1. Unmatched junction bases numbered 6, after V lost 7 bases and J lost 8 bases. This CDR3 comprises 12 residues. Germline CDR1 reads MNHEY; CDR2 reads SVGEGT.

The chain recombines TRBV28 with TRBJ2-2; D call uncertain. V lost 6 bases, J lost 0 bases, and 5 bases lay in between. Germline CDR1 and CDR2: MDHEN and SYDVKM. The CDR3 contains 13 residues. The CDR3 protein is CASRLSNTGELFF. The DNA for the CDR3 is TGTGCCAGCAGGCTATCGAACACCGGGGAGCTGTTTTTT.

The chain is built from TRBV20-1 and TRBJ1-5, with unresolved D. CDR1 and CDR2 (germline): DFQATT, SNEGSKA (reference sequence). This CDR3 contains 17 residues. Trimming left V 2 bases short and J 0 bases short, with 17 bases between. The CDR3 nucleotides read TGCAGTGCTAGACGATTCAGCCTAGGCAGTAGCAATCAGCCCCAGCATTTT. Translation: CSARRFSLGSSNQPQHF.

This clonotype came up many times. The chain is built from TRBV7-2 and TRBJ2-4; 13 positions match TRBD2. The CDR3 runs to 19 residues. The J segment lost 1 base and the V segment lost 2 bases, leaving 8 bases of the junction unmatched. Germline CDR1 and CDR2: SGHTA and FQGNSA. CDR3 loop: CASSLRLAGGGEAKNIQYF. The CDR3 nucleotides read TGTGCCAGCAGCTTAAGACTAGCGGGAGGCGGGGAGGCCAAAAACATTCAGTACTTC.

This clonotype was counted many times. The chain combines TRBV7-2 with TRBJ2-3; perhaps TRBD2 as D (6 bases). The V end lost 8 bases, the J end lost 1 base, and 10 bases lay between the germline ends. The CDR3 is made up of 13 amino acids. CDR1 is SGHTA and CDR2 is FQGNSA in the germline V gene. The CDR3 nucleotides read TGTGCCAGCCAGCCGGGGGGCACAGATACGCAGTATTTT. This codes for CASQPGGTDTQYF. The full variable domain, in which reference TRBV7-2 and TRBJ2-3 provide the parts outside the CDR3, is GAGVSQSPSNKVTEKGKDVELRCDPISGHTALYWYRQSLGQGLEFLIYFQGNSAPDKSGLPSDRFSAERTGGSVSTLTIQRTQQEDSAVYLCASQPGGTDTQYFGPGTRLTVL.

The rearrangement uses TRBV5-1 and TRBJ2-1; 7 nucleotides align to TRBD2. Trimming cost V 4 bases and J 2 bases; bases outside gene matches: 6. From germline, CDR1 is SGHRS and CDR2 YFSETQ. CDR3 length: 15 residues. CDR3 sequence: CASSQSGNPYNEQFF. The CDR3 DNA reads as TGCGCCAGCAGCCAAAGCGGGAACCCCTACAATGAGCAGTTCTTC.

The chain carries TRBV7-3 and TRBJ2-1; no clear D. The CDR3 runs 15 residues. Germline CDR1 is SGHTA and CDR2 is FQGTGA. Trimming removed 2 bases at V and 6 bases at J, with 14 bases between. The CDR3 is CASSLYPPSSNEQFF. The CDR3 nucleotides are TGTGCCAGCAGCTTATACCCCCCGAGTAGCAATGAGCAGTTCTTC.

This clonotype has only a few counts. The V gene is TRBV30, the J gene TRBJ2-3, with a weak D call TRBD2 (6 bases). V lost 3 bases to trimming and J lost 2 bases, with 9 bases between them. Germline values: CDR1 GTSNPN, CDR2 SVGIG (reference sequence). The CDR3 consists of 13 residues. The CDR3 loop is CAWSPDYTDTQYF. As DNA, the CDR3 is TGTGCCTGGAGCCCGGACTACACAGATACGCAGTATTTT.

The CDR3 DNA sequence: TGTGCCAGCCGTCTGGGACTAGGGTACACTGAAGCTTTCTTT. Residues: CASRLGLGYTEAFF. The chain combines TRBV6-5 with TRBJ1-1; D possibly corresponds to TRBD1 (5 bases). Per germline, CDR1 MNHEY and CDR2 SVGAGI. Trimming took 8 bases from V and 3 from J, leaving 16 bases between them. The CDR3 consists of 14 residues.

This chain joins TRBV2 and TRBJ2-1, with TRBD1 matching 7 bases. CDR3 size: 14 residues. V lost 6 bases and J lost 7; bases outside the gene matches: 9. Germline loops: CDR1 SNHLY, CDR2 FYNNEI. The CDR3 DNA reads TGTGCCAGCAGGCGTGGACAGGTACAAAATGAGCAGTTCTTC. Its translation: CASRRGQVQNEQFF.

This clonotype was observed a few times. V and J are TRBV7-9 and TRBJ1-2, with no clear D. This CDR3 region has 14 residues. Trimming removed 6 bases at V and 2 bases at J, with 13 bases between. Per the germline V gene, CDR1 is SEHNR and CDR2 is FQNEAQ (reference sequence). CDR3 nucleotides: TGTGCCAGCAGTCCTAAAGGGATCAACTATGGCTACACCTTC. This gives the protein CASSPKGINYGYTF.

This clonotype was observed many times. V usage is TRBV7-8 and J usage is TRBJ2-5, with D perhaps matching TRBD1 or TRBD2 (6 bases each). The CDR3 consists of 13 residues. V gave up 1 base and J gave up 7 bases, with 10 bases separating them. Germline values: CDR1 SGHVS, CDR2 FQNEAQ. CDR3 sequence: CASSLGRGVTQYF. The CDR3 nucleotides read TGTGCCAGCAGCTTAGGGAGGGGGGTGACCCAGTACTTC.

This clonotype was seen only a few times. The chain joins TRBV20-1 to TRBJ2-3; D gene ambiguous. CDR3 length: 12 amino acids. Trimming stripped 6 bases from V and 4 bases from J, with 11 bases between. CDR1 and CDR2 (germline): DFQATT, SNEGSKA (reference sequence). The CDR3 protein is CSARSTADTQYF. As DNA, the CDR3 is TGCAGTGCCAGGAGTACCGCAGATACGCAGTATTTT.

V is TRBV4-3 and J is TRBJ1-3; D is undetermined. In germline, CDR1 is LGHNA, CDR2 YSLEER. The CDR3 totals 16 residues. The V and J ends lost 2 bases and 0 bases respectively, with 11 bases between them. Here the CDR3 reads CASSQQQLFSGNTIYF. The CDR3, as DNA: TGCGCCAGCAGCCAACAACAGCTTTTCTCTGGAAACACCATATATTTT.

This clonotype has a count of ten or more. The V gene is TRBV7-6, the J gene TRBJ1-2; possibly TRBD1 for D (5 bases). Germline V gene data show CDR1 as SGHVS and CDR2 as FNYEAQ. This CDR3 has 13 residues. Trimming left V 3 bases short and J 7 bases short, with 12 bases between. CDR3 sequence: CASSFPGGFGYTF. The CDR3, as DNA: TGTGCCAGCAGCTTCCCTGGGGGTTTTGGCTACACCTTC. Using reference TRBV7-6 and TRBJ1-2 for the parts outside the CDR3, the full variable domain is GAGVSQSPRYKVTKRGQDVALRCDPISGHVSLYWYRQALGQGPEFLTYFNYEAQQDKSGLPNDRFSAERPEGSISTLTIQRTEQRDSAMYRCASSFPGGFGYTFGSGTRLTVV.

V is TRBV12-3 or TRBV12-4 and J is TRBJ2-3; D call uncertain. The V and J ends lost 0 bases and 0 bases respectively, with 7 bases between them. The CDR3 consists of 15 residues. CDR3 residues: CASSLAVSSTDTQYF. The CDR3 coding sequence is TGTGCCAGCAGTTTAGCGGTCTCTAGCACAGATACGCAGTATTTT.

This clonotype was observed once. This chain joins TRBV24-1 and TRBJ1-2, with D tentatively TRBD1 (6 bases). V was clipped by 4 bases and J by 10 bases, with 15 bases between them. The V gene's germline CDR1 is KGHDR and CDR2 SFDVKD. The CDR3 has 13 residues. The CDR3, as DNA: TGTGCCACCAGTGACCGTGGACAGATGTCCTACACCTTC. It yields the protein CATSDRGQMSYTF.

The chain is built from TRBV18 and TRBJ2-7; no clear D gene. CDR3 size: 14 residues. CDR1 KGHSH and CDR2 LQKENI come from the germline V gene. Trimming shortened V by 0 bases and J by 2 bases, and 8 bases separated the two germline ends. The CDR3 DNA reads as TGTGCCAGCTCACCACCGACGGTTCCCTACGAGCAGTACGTC. This sequence encodes CASSPPTVPYEQYV.

In its sample, this clonotype was seen many times. The chain links TRBV28 to TRBJ1-5, with D perhaps matching TRBD1 (5 bases). This CDR3 is built from 14 residues. The germline gives CDR1 MDHEN, CDR2 SYDVKM. Trimming left V 6 bases short and J 1 base short, with 10 bases between. In DNA form, the CDR3 reads TGTGCCAGCAGAGGGACCCTAAGCAATCAGCCCCAGCATTTT. Translated, it gives CASRGTLSNQPQHF.

This clonotype was counted only a few times. The chain recombines TRBV11-2 with TRBJ1-1; D may be TRBD1 (6 bases). Germline V gene sequence: CDR1 SGHAT, CDR2 FQNNGV. V lost 3 bases and J 0 bases, leaving 11 bases between the germline ends. The CDR3 runs to 15 residues. CDR3 sequence: CASSFSDSLNTEAFF. The CDR3 DNA reads as TGTGCCAGCAGCTTCTCGGACAGTTTGAACACTGAAGCTTTCTTT.

This clonotype was detected a few times. The chain links TRBV11-3 to TRBJ2-3; D is unresolved. The germline CDR1 and CDR2 sequences are SGHNT and YENEEA. The CDR3 is 19 residues long. With 3 bases removed from V and 3 bases from J, the gap between germline ends came to 25 bases. For the CDR3, the DNA is TGTGCCAGCAGCTTGTATTTGATCAGAACCAGGATCCGGACAGATACGCAGTATTTT. Protein sequence: CASSLYLIRTRIRTDTQYF.

The chain has TRBV20-1 and TRBJ2-1, with 11 positions matching TRBD2. This CDR3 contains 13 residues. With V trimmed by 4 bases and J by 7 bases, 3 bases remained unmatched. CDR1 and CDR2 (germline): DFQATT, SNEGSKA (reference sequence). The CDR3 loop is CSATGLAVNEQFF. The DNA of the CDR3 is TGCAGTGCTACGGGACTAGCGGTAAATGAGCAGTTCTTC.

The chain has TRBV29-1 and TRBJ2-3; 15 positions match TRBD2. CDR1 is SQVTM, CDR2 ANQGSEA, per germline. There are 15 residues in the CDR3. V dropped 3 bases and J dropped 5; count of bases not matched to a gene: 3. The CDR3 sequence is CSVDPGLAGGDTQYF. DNA of the CDR3: TGCAGCGTTGACCCGGGACTAGCGGGAGGAGATACGCAGTATTTT.

This clonotype has at least ten counts. J is TRBJ1-6 and V is TRBV7-2, with D perhaps matching TRBD1 (5 bases). The length of the CDR3 is 14 residues. The ends were cut back, 4 bases at V and 9 bases at J, with 13 bases in the middle. The germline CDR1 and CDR2 sequences are SGHTA and FQGNSA. The CDR3 DNA reads TGTGCCAGCAGCTCAGCCACTCAGGGTTCACCCCTCCACTTT. Its protein product is CASSSATQGSPLHF.